What follows are 8 T cell receptor beta chains derived from one specimen sequenced in a study of T cell responses to AZD1222 COVID-19 vaccine. Assay used: immunoSEQ multiplex PCR; TCRdb lists only in-frame clones, some missing. The table includes around 130,000 clones, approximately 90% detected once. Specimen: peripheral blood, collected on day 0 of AZD1222 vaccination. Receptors were obtained from an adult in good health.

The chain is built from TRBV18 and TRBJ2-3; D not certain. The CDR3 covers 15 residues. Trimming left V 0 bases short and J 4 bases short, with 11 bases between. CDR1 and CDR2 (germline): KGHSH, LQKENI. The CDR3 reads CASSPPNPEADTQYF. Here the CDR3 DNA reads TGTGCCAGCTCACCACCGAACCCTGAGGCAGATACGCAGTATTTT. The full variable domain, rest sourced from reference TRBV18 and TRBJ2-3, is NAGVMQNPRHLVRRRGQEARLRCSPMKGHSHVYWYRQLPEEGLKFMVYLQKENIIDESGMPKERFSAEFPKEGPSILRIQQVVRGDSAAYFCASSPPNPEADTQYFGPGTRLTVL.

The chain has TRBV6-5 and TRBJ1-1, with D possibly being TRBD1 (6 bases). This CDR3 is 15 amino acids long. Germline values: CDR1 MNHEY, CDR2 SVGAGI. V lost 1 base and J lost 5, with 14 bases in between. DNA for the CDR3: TGTGCCAGCAGTTACTACTCGAGGACAGCAACTGAAGCTTTCTTT. Protein product: CASSYYSRTATEAFF.

The chain combines TRBV5-1 with TRBJ1-4, with D uncertain. Germline V gene data show CDR1 as SGHRS and CDR2 as YFSETQ. This CDR3 contains 15 residues. Between the trimmed V and J ends, which lost 1 base and 8 bases, there was a span of 15 bases. In DNA, the CDR3 is TGCGCCAGCAGCTTGTCCGCGTCGCACCAGGAAAAACTGTTTTTT. Translating gives CASSLSASHQEKLFF.

The rearrangement links TRBV5-1 to TRBJ2-2; 9 positions agree with TRBD1. Germline V lookup: CDR1 SGHRS, CDR2 YFSETQ. CDR3 length equals 14 residues. V shed 9 bases and J 3 bases; nucleotides not matched to a gene: 6. The CDR3: CATQTGGDTGELFF. CDR3 bases: TGCGCCACCCAGACAGGGGGGGACACCGGGGAGCTGTTTTTT.

The genes are TRBV6-5 and TRBJ1-3; D unresolved. The CDR3 consists of 12 residues. Trimming removed 6 bases from V and 4 bases from J, with 7 bases in between. CDR1 MNHEY and CDR2 SVGAGI come from the germline V gene. The CDR3 DNA sequence: TGTGCCAGCAGGGACTCGGGAAACACCATATATTTT. Protein: CASRDSGNTIYF.

The chain combines TRBV27 with TRBJ1-2; TRBD1 agrees at 7 bases. The germline CDR1 and CDR2 sequences are MNHEY and SMNVEV (reference sequence). The CDR3 is 15 amino acids. Trimming cost V 9 bases and J 3 bases; bases outside gene matches: 13. For the CDR3, the DNA is TGTGCCAGTAAGCACAGGGGAAGAGTCGACTATGGCTACACCTTC. It yields the protein CASKHRGRVDYGYTF.

The CDR3 DNA sequence: TGTGCCAGCAGCGGGTCGACCTACGAGCAGTACTTC. Protein sequence: CASSGSTYEQYF. J is TRBJ2-7 and V is TRBV6-2 or TRBV6-3, with unresolved D. CDR3 length equals 12 residues. Germline V gives CDR1 MNHEY, CDR2 SVGEGT. Trimming took 6 bases from V and 2 from J, leaving 8 bases between them.

This chain links TRBV5-8 with TRBJ2-7, with D hard to call. With 4 bases removed from V and 1 base from J, the gap between germline ends came to 12 bases. The CDR3 runs 14 residues. CDR1 is SGHTS and CDR2 is YDEGEE in the germline V gene. CDR3 coding DNA: TGTGCCAGCAGCATGCGACTGCTTTCCTACGAGCAGTACTTC. Protein: CASSMRLLSYEQYF.